This T cell receptor (beta chain) stems from a study of shared clonotypes between healthy human individuals. As handled by the study authors: Without quality scores, immunoSEQ junctional reads could not be filtered like full-length reads. TCRdb's table, derived via immunoSEQ multiplex PCR, lists solely in-frame clones and lacks some. V and J calls and clone size are given by that table; D and trimming were obtained from the DNA. This table holds 2 million to 2.5 million clones, 90% to 97% found once. General observations from the study: Rarefaction analysis demonstrated incomplete sorted-subset sequencing notwithstanding large depth.

In regard to this clone: Its antigen is not known.

The germline V gene encodes CDR1 SNHLY and CDR2 FYNNEI. This CDR3 spans 14 amino acids. The V end lost 7 bases, the J end lost 2 bases, and 13 bases lay between the germline ends. This rearrangement joins TRBV2 to TRBJ2-3; D uncertain. The receptor was derived from a young man in good health. Sequenced sample: naive CD4+ T cells sorted from blood. Described subset: CD45RA+ positively selected. This chain's CDR3 is CASILLGVTDTQYF. The CDR3 coding sequence is TGTGCCAGCATCCTCTTGGGTGTCACAGATACGCAGTATTTT.